This T cell receptor (beta chain) was obtained from a study of CD8+ T cells in alopecia areata. The authors extracted RNA and reverse transcribed it into cDNA as the sequencing template. Repertoires were generated with immunoSEQ multiplex PCR, while TCRdb's copy carries only in-frame clones and drops some. Seen here are 180,000 or so clones, roughly 50% observed once, and the top ten hold about 5.1%. CDR3 length: 15 amino acids. CDR1 MDHEN and CDR2 SYDVKM come from the germline V gene. V trimming: 6 bases; J trimming: 4 bases; junction bases outside the gene matches: 10. The count of this clone is one. Treatment denoted: oral pan-JAK inhibitor, 5-10 mg twice daily. PBMCs provided sorted CD4+ and CD8+ T cells.

The specimen was CD4+ T cells sorted from blood, collected at week 24, from a patient treated with tofacitinib. This chain links TRBV28 with TRBJ2-3; 7 nucleotides match TRBD2. This sequence originates from a human donor with alopecia areata. The CDR3 DNA reads TGTGCCAGCAGATCGGGGGGAGTGGAAGCAGATACGCAGTATTTT. Protein: CASRSGGVEADTQYF.